The TCR beta chain under discussion was sequenced for a study of regulatory T cells in long-lasting Graves disease. At the level of the study: Antithyroid drugs had been taken under 3 months by newly diagnosed Graves' patients.

In building TCR beta libraries, iRepertoire HTBI primers were used together with Arm-PCR of CDR3 regions. TCRdb ran MiXCR on the multiplex PCR reads and lists one entry per CDR3 protein. This sample has 200,000 to 250,000 distinct CDR3 sequences; roughly 19% occur once, and the top ten carry 10% to 15%. Many counts were recorded for this clonotype. Time point defined: newly diagnosed GD, antithyroid drugs for less than 3 months. With RNA extracted from PBMCs as input, the TCR library was made. Per germline, CDR1 PRHDT and CDR2 FYEKMQ (reference sequence). Trimming removed 4 bases at V and 4 bases at J, with 11 bases between. This CDR3 spans 14 amino acids. The same sample was also studied in work on T cells in Graves' hyperthyroidism and ophthalmopathy. That work adds: In patients aged 18 to 65, hyperthyroidism was newly diagnosed, with duration under 2 months. The diagnoses drew upon clinical symptoms, serum thyroxine and TRAb, thyroid ultrasound and orbital computed tomography. A set of HTBI primers served as the primers for a first-round RT-PCR of the TCR CDR3.

The sample in question was peripheral blood mononuclear cells (PBMCs), obtained at new diagnosis, from a patient treated with antithyroid drugs. The sequence was collected from a woman aged 25-40 years with Graves disease. V is TRBV13 and J is TRBJ2-1; no clear D gene. CDR3 loop: CASSYPSPYNEQFF. For the CDR3, the DNA is TGTGCCAGCAGCTACCCCTCCCCGTACAATGAGCAGTTCTTC.